The entry below gives a single TCR beta chain sequence along with its context. Its antigen is undetermined. This sample was taken from a study of cytomegalovirus exposure and HLA in healthy donors. Points from the study as a whole: Later analysis associated a missense DCLRE1C variant with TCR beta V- and J-gene trimming. In an earlier analysis, about 87% or about 30%: the productive usage of most TCR beta V segments. Reportedly, a later analysis found an Asian-associated ancestry cluster had fewer N-insertions than the approximately 670-donor mean.

Amplification used 60 Vbeta primers and 13 Jbeta primers. Only in-frame clones appear in the TCRdb table, and some are missing; sequencing was by immunoSEQ multiplex PCR. This sample's clone table lists roughly 55,000 clones. The material sequenced was PBMCs. The source of this sequence is a woman between 50 and 59 years old in good health and CMV-seropositive.

The CDR3 DNA is TGCAGTGCCCCAGATCCAAACATTCAGTACTTC. Its protein product is CSAPDPNIQYF. The chain employs TRBV20-1 and TRBJ2-4; no reliable D call. The CDR3 loop spans 11 amino acids. V lost 6 bases to trimming and J lost 6 bases, with 9 bases between them. Germline V gene data show CDR1 as DFQATT and CDR2 as SNEGSKA (reference sequence).